This TCR beta chain originates from a study of CD8+ T cells in alopecia areata. Regarding the study as a whole: Throughout tofacitinib, many expanded lesional clones continued to persist in scalp and blood.

In each case, RNA was isolated and then reverse transcribed into cDNA as the sequencing template. Data came from immunoSEQ multiplex PCR; TCRdb stores just in-frame clones and leaves some out. Of about 300,000 clones in the sample, 55% to 75% are singletons; the top ten hold under 2%. With regard to this clone: Its target is not known.

Germline loops: CDR1 MNHEY, CDR2 SMNVEV (reference sequence). Between the trimmed V and J ends, which lost 3 bases and 7 bases, there was a span of 13 bases. The CDR3 extends over 15 amino acids. The treatment is: oral pan-JAK inhibitor, 5-10 mg twice daily. This receptor was identified in a human donor with alopecia areata. The chain combines TRBV27 with TRBJ1-6; D perhaps matches TRBD1 (5 bases). The sample was CD4+ T cells sorted from blood, taken at week 24, from a patient treated with tofacitinib. In nucleotides, the CDR3 is TGTGCCAGCAGTTTCACTCTGGGGGGGAATTCACCCCTCCACTTT. Encoded protein: CASSFTLGGNSPLHF.